A selection of T cell receptor beta chains follows, all from one sample in a study of early T cells in non-severe SARS-CoV-2 infection. MiXCR, applied by TCRdb to the 5' RACE reads, yields one record per CDR3 protein. The data contain around 64,000 distinct CDR3 sequences, around 11% of them seen just once; the ten biggest clones take up approximately 6.4%. Sequenced: whole blood. These receptors all come from an adult who was a healthcare worker with PCR-confirmed SARS-CoV-2 infection or an uninfected control (not recorded which). CDR3s leave out the opening cysteine and the closing phenylalanine or tryptophan. Each record gives: CDR3 protein, J gene, V gene, D gene. The D gene is left open where the match is weak.

CDR3: ATSESSRGGTEAF; J: TRBJ1-1; V: TRBV24-1; D: TRBD1
CDR3: ASSLLGTRGFNEQF; J: TRBJ2-1; V: TRBV7-9; D: -
CDR3: SAQRPTQGFSYEQY; J: TRBJ2-7; V: TRBV20-1; D: -
CDR3: ASSPDSGGVETQY; J: TRBJ2-5; V: TRBV7-9; D: -
CDR3: ATSEPAANTEAF; J: TRBJ1-1; V: TRBV24-1; D: -
CDR3: ASSATHGLNEQF; J: TRBJ2-1; V: TRBV12-3/TRBV12-4; D: -
CDR3: ASSLGQITGELF; J: TRBJ2-2; V: TRBV28; D: -
CDR3: AWSEYLRTGYSYEQY; J: TRBJ2-7; V: TRBV30; D: -
CDR3: ASIKYLGTGELF; J: TRBJ2-2; V: TRBV7-8; D: -
CDR3: SAPTSGTGDSPLH; J: TRBJ1-6; V: TRBV20-1; D: TRBD1
CDR3: ASSLTGASSQPQH; J: TRBJ1-5; V: TRBV7-2; D: TRBD1
CDR3: ASSLVTGDSD; J: TRBJ1-2; V: TRBV11-2; D: TRBD1
CDR3: ASSRRGRRSYEQY; J: TRBJ2-7; V: TRBV12-3/TRBV12-4; D: -
CDR3: ASSPDTSDTQY; J: TRBJ2-3; V: TRBV12-3/TRBV12-4; D: -
CDR3: ASSERLAGAYEQY; J: TRBJ2-7; V: TRBV6-1; D: TRBD2
CDR3: ASGGLSYEQY; J: TRBJ2-7; V: TRBV28; D: -
CDR3: ASSAKANTGELF; J: TRBJ2-2; V: TRBV2; D: -
CDR3: SAPEPGATGELF; J: TRBJ2-2; V: TRBV20-1; D: -
CDR3: ASSSERLAGAKREY; J: TRBJ2-4; V: TRBV6-2/TRBV6-3; D: TRBD2
CDR3: ASSPWTSLGEQY; J: TRBJ2-7; V: TRBV4-1; D: TRBD2
CDR3: AISVTSGGDEQF; J: TRBJ2-1; V: TRBV10-3; D: TRBD2
CDR3: ASSERRGGSASSYNEQF; J: TRBJ2-1; V: TRBV6-1; D: TRBD2
CDR3: ASSAIRDAQF; J: TRBJ2-1; V: TRBV9; D: -
CDR3: ASSTQGEPQH; J: TRBJ1-5; V: TRBV25-1; D: -
CDR3: ASSERGSGANVLT; J: TRBJ2-6; V: TRBV18; D: -
CDR3: ASSQDEGSFYEQY; J: TRBJ2-7; V: TRBV4-1; D: -
CDR3: ASSLQAGNYEQY; J: TRBJ2-7; V: TRBV5-1; D: TRBD2
CDR3: ASSGGTSGNTGELF; J: TRBJ2-2; V: TRBV11-1; D: TRBD2
CDR3: ASSLWGEVTDTQY; J: TRBJ2-3; V: TRBV5-1; D: -
CDR3: ASSSSGQLPYEQY; J: TRBJ2-7; V: TRBV5-1; D: -
CDR3: SARDRKGAHSPLH; J: TRBJ1-6; V: TRBV20-1; D: -
CDR3: ASSPNGGLKAF; J: TRBJ1-1; V: TRBV2; D: -
CDR3: ASSLGLAETQY; J: TRBJ2-5; V: TRBV12-3/TRBV12-4; D: TRBD2
CDR3: ASSLNSLGEQY; J: TRBJ2-7; V: TRBV5-1; D: -
CDR3: ASSPQFPDTGWGEQY; J: TRBJ2-7; V: TRBV7-6; D: -
CDR3: ASSSGASYEQY; J: TRBJ2-7; V: TRBV5-1; D: -
CDR3: ASGKSGVIGYT; J: TRBJ1-2; V: TRBV10-2; D: -
CDR3: SARDGVAVYNEQF; J: TRBJ2-1; V: TRBV20-1; D: -
CDR3: ASSSRGENTEAF; J: TRBJ1-1; V: TRBV11-2; D: TRBD1
CDR3: ASSKTGAPYEQY; J: TRBJ2-7; V: TRBV9; D: TRBD1
CDR3: ASSLVGLNTEAF; J: TRBJ1-1; V: TRBV7-9; D: -
CDR3: ASSVLRGSQETQY; J: TRBJ2-5; V: TRBV5-1; D: -
CDR3: ASSSIGDEQF; J: TRBJ2-1; V: TRBV5-6; D: -
CDR3: ASSLVPPVGGARTDTQY; J: TRBJ2-3; V: TRBV5-4; D: -
CDR3: ASSSEGLYGYT; J: TRBJ1-2; V: TRBV5-1; D: -
CDR3: ASSSRQLKLTDTQY; J: TRBJ2-3; V: TRBV6-1; D: -
CDR3: ASSSKAGSSYNEQF; J: TRBJ2-1; V: TRBV7-2; D: TRBD2
CDR3: SVDVADLAEIQY; J: TRBJ2-5; V: TRBV29-1; D: -
CDR3: ATSDSGTGSRGYT; J: TRBJ1-2; V: TRBV24-1; D: TRBD1
CDR3: ASSGGQGNYGYT; J: TRBJ1-2; V: TRBV5-4; D: TRBD1
CDR3: ASSPDLTATDTQY; J: TRBJ2-3; V: TRBV9; D: -
CDR3: ASSLDATAGRSPLH; J: TRBJ1-6; V: TRBV5-1; D: -
CDR3: ASTFSAGASMNTEAF; J: TRBJ1-1; V: TRBV4-1; D: -
CDR3: ASSSEMNTEAF; J: TRBJ1-1; V: TRBV7-3; D: -
CDR3: ASSQGVRALDTQY; J: TRBJ2-3; V: TRBV3-1; D: -
CDR3: ASRGQGAGEQY; J: TRBJ2-7; V: TRBV5-1; D: TRBD1
CDR3: SVAGTSGGLYEQY; J: TRBJ2-7; V: TRBV29-1; D: TRBD2